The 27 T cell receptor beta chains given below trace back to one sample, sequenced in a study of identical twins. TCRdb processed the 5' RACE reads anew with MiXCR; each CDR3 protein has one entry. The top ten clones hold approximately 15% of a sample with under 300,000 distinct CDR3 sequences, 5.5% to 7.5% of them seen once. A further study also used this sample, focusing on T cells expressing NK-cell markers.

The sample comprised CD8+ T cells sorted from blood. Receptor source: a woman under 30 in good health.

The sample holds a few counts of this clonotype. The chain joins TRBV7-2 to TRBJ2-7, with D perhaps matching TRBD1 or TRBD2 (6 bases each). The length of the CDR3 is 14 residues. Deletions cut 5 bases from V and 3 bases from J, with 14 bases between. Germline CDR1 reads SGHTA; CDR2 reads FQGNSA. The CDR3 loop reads CASSPRGTDYEQYF. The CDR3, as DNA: TGTGCCAGCAGCCCTAGGGGGACTGACTACGAGCAGTACTTC.

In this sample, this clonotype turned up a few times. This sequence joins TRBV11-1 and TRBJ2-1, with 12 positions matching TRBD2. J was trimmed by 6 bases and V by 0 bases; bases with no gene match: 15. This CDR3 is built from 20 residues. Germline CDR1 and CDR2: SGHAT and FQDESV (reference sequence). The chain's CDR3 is CASSLAGTSGPLMPSNEQFF. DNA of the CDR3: TGTGCCAGCAGCTTAGCCGGGACTAGCGGGCCCCTTATGCCATCCAATGAGCAGTTCTTC.

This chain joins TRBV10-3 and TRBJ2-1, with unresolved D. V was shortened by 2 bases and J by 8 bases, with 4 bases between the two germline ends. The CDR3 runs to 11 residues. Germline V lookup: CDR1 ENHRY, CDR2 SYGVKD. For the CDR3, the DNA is TGTGCCATCAGTGAGAACCATGAGCAGTTCTTC. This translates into CAISENHEQFF.

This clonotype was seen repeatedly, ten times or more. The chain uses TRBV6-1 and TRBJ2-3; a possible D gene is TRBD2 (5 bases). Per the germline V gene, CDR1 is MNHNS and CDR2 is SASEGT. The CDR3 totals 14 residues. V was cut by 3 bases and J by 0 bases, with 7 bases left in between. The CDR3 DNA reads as TGTGCCAGCAGTGAGGACTGGAGCACAGATACGCAGTATTTT. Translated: CASSEDWSTDTQYF.

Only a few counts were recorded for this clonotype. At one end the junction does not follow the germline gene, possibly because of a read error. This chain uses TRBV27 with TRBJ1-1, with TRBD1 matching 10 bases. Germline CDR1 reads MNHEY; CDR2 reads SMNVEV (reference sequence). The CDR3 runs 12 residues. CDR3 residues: CASSFAGTGEIF. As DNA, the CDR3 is TGTGCCAGCAGTTTCGCCGGGACAGGGGAGATCTTT.

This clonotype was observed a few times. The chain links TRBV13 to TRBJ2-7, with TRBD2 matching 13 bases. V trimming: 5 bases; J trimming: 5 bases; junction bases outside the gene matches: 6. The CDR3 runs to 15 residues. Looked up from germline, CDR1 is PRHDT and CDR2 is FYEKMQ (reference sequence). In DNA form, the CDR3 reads TGTGCCAGCAGCGGCGGACTAGCGGGGGCCCACGAGCAGTACTTC. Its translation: CASSGGLAGAHEQYF.

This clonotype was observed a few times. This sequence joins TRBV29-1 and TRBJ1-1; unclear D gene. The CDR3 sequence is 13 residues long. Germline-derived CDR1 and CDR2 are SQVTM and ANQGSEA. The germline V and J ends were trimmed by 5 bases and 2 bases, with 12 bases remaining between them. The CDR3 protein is CSVTGRINTEAFF. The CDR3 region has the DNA TGCAGCGTTACCGGACGGATTAACACTGAAGCTTTCTTT.

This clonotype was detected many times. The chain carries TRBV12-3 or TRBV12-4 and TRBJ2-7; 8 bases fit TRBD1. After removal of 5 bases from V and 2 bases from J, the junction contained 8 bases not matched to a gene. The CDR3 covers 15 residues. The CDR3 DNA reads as TGTGCCAGCAGTCCAACAGGGGGTCAGCCCTACGAGCAGTACTTC. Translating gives CASSPTGGQPYEQYF.

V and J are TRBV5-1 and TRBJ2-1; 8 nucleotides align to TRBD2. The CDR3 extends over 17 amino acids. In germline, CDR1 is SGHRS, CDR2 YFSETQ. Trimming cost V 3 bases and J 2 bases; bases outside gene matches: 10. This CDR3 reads CASSSQWAGGAYNEQFF. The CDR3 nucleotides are TGCGCCAGCAGCTCGCAGTGGGCGGGGGGTGCCTACAATGAGCAGTTCTTC.

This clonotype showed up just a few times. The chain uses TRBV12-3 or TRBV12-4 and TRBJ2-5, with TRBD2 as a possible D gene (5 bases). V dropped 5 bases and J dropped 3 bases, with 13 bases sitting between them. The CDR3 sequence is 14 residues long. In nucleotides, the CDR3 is TGTGCCAGCAGTCCCCTAGACGGGAAAGAGACCCAGTACTTC. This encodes CASSPLDGKETQYF.

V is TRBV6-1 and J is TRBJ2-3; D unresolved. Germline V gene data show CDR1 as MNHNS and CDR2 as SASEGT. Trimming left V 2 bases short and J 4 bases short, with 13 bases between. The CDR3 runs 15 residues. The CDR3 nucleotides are TGTGCCAGCAGTGAAATCACTTTTGGGTCAGATACGCAGTATTTT. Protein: CASSEITFGSDTQYF.

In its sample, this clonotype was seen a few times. CDR3 protein: CSASPFGGGVPGTRASDTQYF. DNA of the CDR3: TGCAGTGCTAGCCCCTTTGGGGGGGGGGTACCGGGAACTCGGGCATCAGATACGCAGTATTTT. The chain carries TRBV20-1 and TRBJ2-3, with 7 bases lining up with TRBD2. CDR1 and CDR2 (germline): DFQATT, SNEGSKA (reference sequence). The CDR3 is 21 residues long. V trimming: 3 bases; J trimming: 4 bases; junction bases outside the gene matches: 28.

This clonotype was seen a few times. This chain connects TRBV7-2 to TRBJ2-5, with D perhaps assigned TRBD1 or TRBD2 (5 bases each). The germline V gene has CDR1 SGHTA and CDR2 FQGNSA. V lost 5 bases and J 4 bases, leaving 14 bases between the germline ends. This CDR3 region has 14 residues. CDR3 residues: CASSPFRDGETQYF. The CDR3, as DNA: TGTGCCAGCAGCCCGTTCCGGGACGGAGAGACCCAGTACTTC.

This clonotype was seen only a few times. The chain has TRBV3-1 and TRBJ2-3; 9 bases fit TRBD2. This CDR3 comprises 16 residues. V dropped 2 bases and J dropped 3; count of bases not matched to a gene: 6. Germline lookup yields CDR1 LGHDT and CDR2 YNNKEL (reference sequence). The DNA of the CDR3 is TGTGCCAGCAGCCAAATGTCTAGCGGGGAGACAGATACGCAGTATTTT. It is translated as CASSQMSSGETDTQYF.

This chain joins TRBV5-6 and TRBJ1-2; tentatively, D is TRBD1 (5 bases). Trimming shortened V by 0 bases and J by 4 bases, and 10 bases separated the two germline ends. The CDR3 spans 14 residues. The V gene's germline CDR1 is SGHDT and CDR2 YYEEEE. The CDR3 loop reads CASSLVAGFYGYTF. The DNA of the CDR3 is TGTGCCAGCAGCTTGGTTGCAGGGTTCTATGGCTACACCTTC.

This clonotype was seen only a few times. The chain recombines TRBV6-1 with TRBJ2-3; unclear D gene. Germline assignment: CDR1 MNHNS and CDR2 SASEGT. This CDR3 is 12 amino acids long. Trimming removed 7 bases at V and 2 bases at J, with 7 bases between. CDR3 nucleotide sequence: TGTGCCAGCAATGACCTCACAGATACGCAGTATTTT. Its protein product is CASNDLTDTQYF.

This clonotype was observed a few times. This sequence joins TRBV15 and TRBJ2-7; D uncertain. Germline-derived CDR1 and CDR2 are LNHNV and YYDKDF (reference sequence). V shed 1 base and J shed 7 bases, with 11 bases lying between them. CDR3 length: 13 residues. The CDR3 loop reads CATSRASDGEQYF. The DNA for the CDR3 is TGTGCCACCAGCAGAGCCTCAGACGGGGAGCAGTACTTC.

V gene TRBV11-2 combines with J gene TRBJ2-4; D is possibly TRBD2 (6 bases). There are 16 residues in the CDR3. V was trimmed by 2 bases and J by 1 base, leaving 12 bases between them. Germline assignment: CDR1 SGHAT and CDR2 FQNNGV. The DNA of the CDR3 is TGTGCCAGCAGCTTAAGTAGTGGGGGGGCCAAAAACATTCAGTACTTC. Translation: CASSLSSGGAKNIQYF.

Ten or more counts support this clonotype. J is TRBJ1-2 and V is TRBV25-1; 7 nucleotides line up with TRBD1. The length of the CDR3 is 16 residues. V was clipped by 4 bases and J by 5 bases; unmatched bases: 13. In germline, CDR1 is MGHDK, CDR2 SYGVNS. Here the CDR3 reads CASSGEQQGTSYGYTF. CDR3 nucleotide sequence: TGTGCCAGCAGTGGTGAGCAACAGGGGACCTCTTATGGCTACACCTTC.

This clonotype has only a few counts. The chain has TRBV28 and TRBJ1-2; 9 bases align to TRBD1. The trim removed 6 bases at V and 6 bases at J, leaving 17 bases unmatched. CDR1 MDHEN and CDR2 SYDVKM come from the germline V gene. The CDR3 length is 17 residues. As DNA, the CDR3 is TGTGCCAGCAGCCTCCCCGGTTCATGGGACAGGGACGATGGCTACACCTTC. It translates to CASSLPGSWDRDDGYTF.

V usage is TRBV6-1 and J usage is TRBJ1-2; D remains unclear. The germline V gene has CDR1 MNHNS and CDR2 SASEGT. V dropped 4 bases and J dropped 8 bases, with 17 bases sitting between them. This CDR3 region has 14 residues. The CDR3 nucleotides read TGTGCCAGCAGTGCGACACCAAGTGGGTACGGCTACACCTTC. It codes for CASSATPSGYGYTF.

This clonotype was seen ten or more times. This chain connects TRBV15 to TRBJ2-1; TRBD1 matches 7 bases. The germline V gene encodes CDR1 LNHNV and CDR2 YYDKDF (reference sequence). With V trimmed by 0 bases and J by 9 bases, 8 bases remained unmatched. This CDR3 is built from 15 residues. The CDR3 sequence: CATSRDEPGGFEQFF. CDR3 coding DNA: TGTGCCACCAGCAGAGATGAGCCAGGGGGATTTGAGCAGTTCTTC.

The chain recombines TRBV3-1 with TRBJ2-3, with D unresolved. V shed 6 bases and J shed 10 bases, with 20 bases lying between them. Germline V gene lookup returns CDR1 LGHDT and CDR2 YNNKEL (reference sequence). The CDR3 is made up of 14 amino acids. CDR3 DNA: TGTGCCAGCAGGCCCACTCTACGAACCCCCCCGCAGTATTTT. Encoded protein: CASRPTLRTPPQYF.

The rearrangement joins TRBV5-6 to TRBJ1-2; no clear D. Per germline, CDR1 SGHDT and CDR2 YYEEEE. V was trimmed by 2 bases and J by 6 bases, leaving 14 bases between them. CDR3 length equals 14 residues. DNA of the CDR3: TGTGCCAGCAGCTTTGGCGCCCAGTTGCATGGCTACACCTTC. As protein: CASSFGAQLHGYTF.

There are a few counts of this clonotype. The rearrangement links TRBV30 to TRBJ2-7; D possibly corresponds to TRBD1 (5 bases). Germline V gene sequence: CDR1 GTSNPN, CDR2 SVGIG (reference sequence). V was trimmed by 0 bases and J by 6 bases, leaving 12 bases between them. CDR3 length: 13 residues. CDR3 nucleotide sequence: TGTGCCTGGAGTGTAGACAGAGGAGTCGAGCAGTACTTC. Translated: CAWSVDRGVEQYF.

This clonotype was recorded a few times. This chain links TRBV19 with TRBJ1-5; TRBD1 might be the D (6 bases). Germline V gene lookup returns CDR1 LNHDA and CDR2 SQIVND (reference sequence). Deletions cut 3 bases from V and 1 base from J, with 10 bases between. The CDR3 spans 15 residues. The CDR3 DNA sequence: TGTGCCAGTAGTATTACAGGGATGAGCAATCAGCCCCAGCATTTT. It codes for CASSITGMSNQPQHF.

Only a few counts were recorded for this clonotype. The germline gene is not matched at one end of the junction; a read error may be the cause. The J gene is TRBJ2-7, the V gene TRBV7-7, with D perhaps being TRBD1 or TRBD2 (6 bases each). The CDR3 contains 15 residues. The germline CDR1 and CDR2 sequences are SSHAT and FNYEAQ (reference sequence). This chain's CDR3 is CASSLGAGHTYEQYF. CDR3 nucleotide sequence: TGTGCTAGCAGCTTAGGTGCGGGACATACCTACGAGCAGTACTTC.